What follows are 27 T cell receptor beta chains derived from one specimen sequenced in a study of T cells in Graves' hyperthyroidism and ophthalmopathy (dated by TCRdb to about 2019). The library relied on multiplex PCR. Sequencing used an Illumina HiSeq 2000. The TCR beta CDR3 regions were amplified from the RNA transcripts. The TCR CDR3 was subjected to a first round of RT-PCR using the HTBI primer set and the Qiagen OneStep RT-PCR kit. TCRdb itself trimmed the public reads at Q25 with fastp, ran MiXCR and retained productive beta chains. Duplicate CDR3 protein sequences are folded into a single record with the most common DNA and genes. This sample is represented by some 650,000 distinct CDR3 sequences; roughly 16% of them were singletons. Roughly 3% of the sample comes from the top ten. Sequencing was done on a sample of blood. The receptors derive from a woman aged 40 to 55 with Graves' ophthalmopathy.

This clonotype has only a few counts. This chain joins TRBV29-1 and TRBJ1-2; the D gene is possibly TRBD1 (5 bases). CDR1 and CDR2 from the germline V gene are SQVTM and ANQGSEA. The CDR3 covers 13 residues. The CDR3 protein is CGAGGPGDYGYTF. In nucleotides, the CDR3 is TGCGGGGCGGGAGGGCCAGGTGACTATGGCTACACCTTC.

This clonotype showed up many times. The chain links TRBV3-1 to TRBJ1-1, with D perhaps matching TRBD1 (5 bases). The V gene's germline CDR1 is LGHDT and CDR2 YNNKEL (reference sequence). The CDR3 is made up of 14 amino acids. The V end lost 1 base, the J end lost 8 bases, and 14 bases lay between the germline ends. The CDR3 DNA sequence: TGTGCCAGCAGCCAAGTCGTAGGGGCGAACGAAGCTTTCTTT. This gives the protein CASSQVVGANEAFF.

Of note for this clonotype: It may be a read error: a sequence one base away is much more abundant. This chain uses TRBV28 with TRBJ1-2, with D unclear. In germline, CDR1 is MDHEN, CDR2 SYDVKM. There are 13 residues in the CDR3. This CDR3 is CASSERVGYGYIF. CDR3 sequence (DNA): TGTGCCAGCAGCGAGCGTGTGGGCTATGGCTACATCTTC.

The chain recombines TRBV19 with TRBJ1-1; D is ambiguous. V lost 4 bases, J lost 8 bases, and 17 bases lay in between. CDR3 length equals 14 residues. Per germline, CDR1 LNHDA and CDR2 SQIVND (reference sequence). The CDR3 region has the DNA TGTGCCAGTAGTACCCCTGGCCGGGAGGTAGAAGCTTTCTTT. The encoded protein is CASSTPGREVEAFF.

The chain joins TRBV4-1 to TRBJ1-1; D is perhaps TRBD1 (5 bases). Germline V lookup: CDR1 MGHRA, CDR2 YSYEKL. Trimming pared 0 bases from V and 6 bases from J, leaving 14 bases between. The CDR3 has 15 amino acids. The CDR3 here is CASSQDRFRGSEAFF. CDR3 nucleotide sequence: TGCGCCAGCAGCCAAGATCGATTTAGGGGCTCTGAAGCTTTCTTT.

This clonotype was seen repeatedly, ten times or more. This sequence joins TRBV2 and TRBJ2-1, with 7 bases identical to TRBD2. The germline V gene has CDR1 SNHLY and CDR2 FYNNEI. Trimming at V came to 3 bases and at J to 7 bases, leaving 6 bases not matched to a gene. The CDR3 is made up of 14 amino acids. The DNA of the CDR3 is TGTGCCAGCAGTGAGCGGCGGGAGCTGAATGAGCAGTTCTTC. Translating it yields CASSERRELNEQFF.

This clonotype was observed many times. V is TRBV29-1 and J is TRBJ2-1; 10 nucleotides match TRBD2. The CDR3 loop spans 14 amino acids. The V and J ends lost 0 bases and 7 bases, in that order; junction bases with no gene match: 3. Germline V lookup: CDR1 SQVTM, CDR2 ANQGSEA. The CDR3 sequence is CSVEDIAGGNEQFF. DNA for the CDR3: TGCAGCGTTGAAGATATAGCGGGGGGAAATGAGCAGTTCTTC.

This clonotype was seen repeatedly, ten times or more. The chain couples TRBV2 to TRBJ2-1; no clear D gene. Germline V gene sequence: CDR1 SNHLY, CDR2 FYNNEI. Trimming took 2 bases from V and 8 from J, leaving 13 bases between them. The CDR3 length is 14 residues. The CDR3 sequence: CASSESASLYEQFF. The CDR3 nucleotides read TGTGCCAGCAGTGAAAGCGCTAGTTTATATGAGCAGTTCTTC.

This clonotype came up many times. V gene TRBV3-1 combines with J gene TRBJ2-3; TRBD2 matches at 9 bases. Germline V CDR1 and CDR2: LGHDT, YNNKEL (reference sequence). V lost 1 base, J lost 2 bases, and 10 bases stayed unmatched. The CDR3 contains 18 residues. The CDR3 coding sequence is TGTGCCAGCAGCCAAGGAATTGGCGGGGGGGCCAACACAGATACGCAGTATTTT. It specifies CASSQGIGGGANTDTQYF.

The chain joins TRBV14 to TRBJ1-6; no definite D call. Between the trimmed V and J ends, which lost 1 base and 8 bases, there was a span of 15 bases. Germline-derived CDR1 and CDR2 are SGHDN and FVKESK. CDR3 length equals 16 residues. Written as DNA, the CDR3 is TGTGCCAGCAGCCAAGCCGGGCCTAGCCGATATTCACCCCTCCACTTT. Protein product: CASSQAGPSRYSPLHF.

The CDR3 nucleotides read TGTGCCAGCAGCCAAGACGGGACAGGGCCTCAGCCCCAGCATTTT. Translating gives CASSQDGTGPQPQHF. This chain links TRBV3-1 with TRBJ1-5, with TRBD1 matching over 9 bases. Germline lookup yields CDR1 LGHDT and CDR2 YNNKEL (reference sequence). The CDR3 loop spans 15 amino acids. V shed 0 bases and J 6 bases; nucleotides not matched to a gene: 3.

The chain has TRBV5-1 and TRBJ2-5; D uncertain. Trimming removed 0 bases from V and 2 bases from J, with 8 bases in between. CDR1 and CDR2 from the germline V gene are SGHRS and YFSETQ. The CDR3 extends over 14 amino acids. CDR3 sequence reads: CASSLGQKQETQYF. Here the CDR3 DNA reads TGCGCCAGCAGCTTGGGACAAAAACAAGAGACCCAGTACTTC.

The rearrangement joins TRBV6-1 to TRBJ2-6; D is unresolved. From germline, CDR1 is MNHNS and CDR2 SASEGT. The CDR3 has 17 amino acids. Between the trimmed V and J ends, which lost 6 bases and 0 bases, there was a span of 15 bases. CDR3 amino acids: CASRDPNTDSGANVLTF. Here the CDR3 DNA reads TGTGCCAGCAGAGACCCGAACACAGACTCTGGGGCCAACGTCCTGACTTTC.

This clonotype was seen at least ten times. V is TRBV15 and J is TRBJ1-5; possibly TRBD1 for D (6 bases). Germline V gene lookup returns CDR1 LNHNV and CDR2 YYDKDF (reference sequence). The V end was cut by 0 bases, the J end by 6 bases, with 18 bases between. This CDR3 comprises 17 residues. The CDR3 DNA reads TGTGCCACCAGCAGAGATTTGCAGGGGACGTTCAGTCAGCCCCAGCATTTT. Its protein is CATSRDLQGTFSQPQHF.

This clonotype was seen ten or more times. The chain joins TRBV30 to TRBJ1-2; D remains ambiguous. This CDR3 spans 11 amino acids. V lost 7 bases and J lost 7, with 13 bases in between. Germline assignment: CDR1 GTSNPN and CDR2 SVGIG (reference sequence). CDR3 sequence: CASGGKVGYTF. CDR3 coding DNA: TGTGCCTCCGGCGGGAAGGTTGGCTACACCTTC.

This clonotype was seen at least ten times. The rearrangement uses TRBV11-2 and TRBJ1-5; D is unresolved. Germline CDR1 reads SGHAT; CDR2 reads FQNNGV. The V end was cut by 3 bases, the J end by 0 bases, with 6 bases between. The CDR3 spans 14 residues. The CDR3 DNA reads as TGTGCCAGCAGCTTTCCAGGTAGCAATCAGCCCCAGCATTTT. Its translation: CASSFPGSNQPQHF.

The CDR3 region has the DNA TGTGCCAGCAGCCTCACACCACAGCGAAAAGGGGGTAGGACTGAAGCTTTCTTT. As protein: CASSLTPQRKGGRTEAFF. The V gene is TRBV27, the J gene TRBJ1-1; a weak D match, TRBD1 (6 bases). The V end lost 6 bases, the J end lost 5 bases, and 28 bases lay between the germline ends. Germline loops: CDR1 MNHEY, CDR2 SMNVEV (reference sequence). CDR3 length: 18 residues.

J is TRBJ2-3 and V is TRBV7-2; 10 positions match TRBD2. This CDR3 is 16 amino acids long. Trimming took 3 bases from V and 5 from J; bases not matched to a gene: 8. Germline-derived CDR1 and CDR2 are SGHTA and FQGNSA. CDR3 region: CASSLGLATGGDTQYF. In DNA form, the CDR3 reads TGTGCCAGCAGCTTGGGACTAGCGACGGGGGGAGATACGCAGTATTTT.

This clonotype appeared a few times. J is TRBJ1-2 and V is TRBV29-1; no clear D. This CDR3 spans 16 amino acids. Per germline, CDR1 SQVTM and CDR2 ANQGSEA. V was pared by 5 bases and J by 0 bases, with 19 bases between. The CDR3 coding sequence is TGCAGCGTTACCAAGATTCGGTCAGAAACTAACTATGGCTACACCTTC. It yields the protein CSVTKIRSETNYGYTF.

Remarks on this clonotype: A junction boundary mismatches the germline segment, possibly from a read error. The chain links TRBV2 to TRBJ2-2; D may be TRBD2 (6 bases). The CDR3 spans 16 residues. In germline, CDR1 is SNHLY, CDR2 FYNNEI. In DNA form, the CDR3 reads TGTGCCAGCAGTGAACTCGCTAGCGAGAACACCGGGAAGCTGTTTTTT. Protein: CASSELASENTGKLFF.

The J gene is TRBJ1-3, the V gene TRBV19; maybe TRBD1 (5 bases). The germline gives CDR1 LNHDA, CDR2 SQIVND (reference sequence). V lost 8 bases and J 0 bases, leaving 14 bases between the germline ends. The CDR3 runs 15 residues. The CDR3 loop is CASRGSRDSGNTIYF. DNA of the CDR3: TGTGCCAGTCGGGGCAGCCGAGACTCTGGAAACACCATATATTTT.

This clonotype has just a few counts. As DNA, the CDR3 is TGTGCCACCTCGACAGGATTCAATGAGCAGTTCTTC. Translating gives CATSTGFNEQFF. The chain uses TRBV24-1 and TRBJ2-1, with D perhaps matching TRBD1 (6 bases). Germline values: CDR1 KGHDR, CDR2 SFDVKD. This CDR3 is 12 amino acids long. Between the trimmed V and J ends, which lost 9 bases and 6 bases, there was a span of 11 bases.

The chain links TRBV6-1 to TRBJ2-1; D might be TRBD1 (5 bases). CDR1 MNHNS and CDR2 SASEGT come from the germline V gene. This CDR3 has 13 amino acids. Trimming left V 6 bases short and J 10 bases short, with 16 bases between. This CDR3 reads CASRPLGSGEQFF. DNA for the CDR3: TGTGCCAGCAGACCTCTAGGTTCAGGGGAGCAGTTCTTC.

This clonotype was seen many times. V gene TRBV6-1 combines with J gene TRBJ1-1; a possible D gene is TRBD1 (6 bases). CDR3 length equals 13 residues. Germline V gene data show CDR1 as MNHNS and CDR2 as SASEGT. V was shortened by 7 bases and J by 5 bases, with 14 bases between the two germline ends. CDR3 sequence reads: CASIKQGGTEAFF. The CDR3 DNA sequence: TGTGCCAGCATTAAACAGGGAGGGACTGAAGCTTTCTTT.

This clonotype has a count of ten or more. The chain recombines TRBV20-1 with TRBJ2-1, with 12 bases matching TRBD2. With V trimmed by 3 bases and J by 4 bases, 4 bases remained unmatched. The CDR3 spans 15 residues. Germline V lookup: CDR1 DFQATT, CDR2 SNEGSKA (reference sequence). The CDR3 protein is CSARAGLAGYNEQFF. The CDR3 DNA follows: TGCAGTGCTAGGGCGGGACTAGCGGGTTACAATGAGCAGTTCTTC.

This clonotype was detected many times. The chain joins TRBV3-1 to TRBJ1-5, with 8 bases matching TRBD1. The trim removed 2 bases at V and 3 bases at J, leaving 3 bases unmatched. Germline CDR1 LGHDT, CDR2 YNNKEL (reference sequence). The CDR3 is made up of 15 amino acids. CDR3 sequence reads: CASSQSQGANQPQHF. The CDR3 nucleotides read TGTGCCAGCAGCCAAAGCCAGGGGGCCAATCAGCCCCAGCATTTT.

This clonotype was seen only a few times. The chain has TRBV6-1 and TRBJ2-1; D is ambiguous. The CDR3 has 14 amino acids. Germline V gene sequence: CDR1 MNHNS, CDR2 SASEGT. V lost 3 bases and J lost 4, with 10 bases in between. The CDR3 DNA follows: TGTGCCAGCAGTGATAAGGCCGAGTACAATGAGCAGTTCTTC. Translation: CASSDKAEYNEQFF.